These T cell receptor beta chains were read from a single sample in a study of a mutant IDH1 vaccine in newly diagnosed glioma. Antigens of these TCRs are unknown. The repertoire was sequenced with immunoSEQ multiplex PCR; TCRdb's copy has only in-frame clones and lacks some. In the table there are fewer than 35,000 clones, 55% to 60% of which are singletons. The source was PBMCs, collected from a glioma patient whose treatment included an IDH1 peptide vaccine. These receptor sequences come from a woman between 18 and 29 years old with glioma. The conserved cysteine and the conserved F or W are not part of the CDR3 here.

TRBJ1-1 TRBV5-4 ASSLAGQIHMNTEAF
TRBJ1-1 TRBV19 ASAKWQPQWGTEAF
TRBJ2-7 TRBV7-8 ASSLAVASGEQY
TRBJ2-1 TRBV6-6 ASTPRGFGNEQF
TRBJ2-5 TRBV7-6 ASSFGGQETQY
TRBJ2-6 TRBV15 ATSRDLGSSGANVLT
TRBJ1-6 TRBV5-4 ASSLGQGNSPLH
TRBJ1-1 TRBV18 ASSPSEASEAF
TRBJ2-7 TRBV25-1 ATQSGTGSYEQY
TRBJ2-2 TRBV10-3 AISAGTGFAGELF
TRBJ1-1 TRBV21-1 ASSKDWQGVGMNTEAF
TRBJ2-3 TRBV6-1 ASSGQGPSGDTQY
TRBJ1-2 TRBV19 ASIRGEGLGYT
TRBJ1-5 TRBV6-1 ASSDGQYSNQPQH
TRBJ2-2 TRBV4-3 ASSQDNRWLGNTGELF
TRBJ1-1 TRBV13 ASSLVSGTPSPEAF
TRBJ2-5 TRBV4-1 ASSPMDSGRNQETQY
TRBJ2-7 TRBV11-3 ASRDAGYEQY
TRBJ2-2 TRBV10-3 AITNRAGGTGELF
TRBJ2-3 TRBV18 ASSPPPEGRDPDTQY
TRBJ2-4 TRBV29-1 SVAEGAGIQY
TRBJ2-1 TRBV7-2 ASSTGQAYNEQF
TRBJ1-1 TRBV18 ASSRLAGQGEAEAF
TRBJ1-5 TRBV6-5 ASKDGSDQPQH
TRBJ2-7 TRBV19 ASSPIITGEQY
TRBJ2-7 TRBV7-6 ASSSSGYSYEQY
TRBJ2-5 TRBV5-6 ASSGLAVEETQY
TRBJ2-3 TRBV5-4 ASSSEGGGYTDTQY
TRBJ2-7 TRBV14 ASSQGLAGSYEQY
TRBJ2-1 TRBV29-1 SLGTSGNNEQF
TRBJ1-6 TRBV7-2 ASSLVHPPNSPLH
TRBJ1-2 TRBV4-3 ASSQDRRGTDLYGYT
TRBJ2-1 TRBV28 ASSTSGQSYNEQF
TRBJ1-3 TRBV13 ASSPRGQGAGNTIY
TRBJ2-7 TRBV2 ASTAEQGAPGEQY
TRBJ1-5 TRBV6-1 ASMDVPALLGPQH
TRBJ1-2 TRBV6-5 ASSYSGQGKGYT
TRBJ2-3 TRBV4-3 ASSPGAREATDTQY
TRBJ2-3 TRBV11-3 ASSLGAFRVDTQY
TRBJ2-3 TRBV9 ASSPRTADTQY
TRBJ2-7 TRBV7-2 ASSTGRVYEQY
TRBJ2-2 TRBV14 ASSSDRAGELF
TRBJ1-5 TRBV20-1 SARVDQPQH
TRBJ1-5 TRBV7-6 ASSLRLGQPQH
TRBJ2-1 TRBV7-8 ASSANSGTSGRVQF
TRBJ2-2 TRBV29-1 SVEDGRGRTGELF
TRBJ2-2 TRBV7-9 ASSLGRDLNTGELF
TRBJ2-1 TRBV6-5 ASSYSGLGSNEQF
TRBJ1-1 TRBV19 ASGRRTYTEAF
TRBJ2-7 TRBV28 ASSLGSLRGEQY
TRBJ2-6 TRBV7-3 ASSLMGGAGANVLT
TRBJ1-1 TRBV5-6 ASSLARGDEAF
TRBJ1-2 TRBV2 ASSWTGFLSGYT
TRBJ2-7 TRBV28 ASSPEGQGTSYEQY
TRBJ2-7 TRBV29-1 SVNRDTSYEQY
TRBJ2-7 TRBV10-3 AISESKGYEQY
TRBJ2-7 TRBV7-2 ASSETRREQY
TRBJ2-3 TRBV5-4 ASSKGGTTGQKADTQY
TRBJ1-4 TRBV5-4 ASSSAPGTVNEKLF
TRBJ2-2 TRBV7-2 ASGGQNTGELF